Given below is one T cell receptor (beta chain) in context. The data were taken from a study of blood T cell repertoires in COVID-19. Study at large: T cells, B-cell-depleted T cells, or PBMCs provided the cDNA or gDNA that served as material.

Germline V gene lookup returns CDR1 MDHEN and CDR2 SYDVKM. The CDR3 spans 15 residues. Trimming stripped 5 bases from V and 0 bases from J, with 8 bases between. Authors' analysis steps: Using reference gene primer amplification, nucleated cell counts were estimated. The protocol was immunoSEQ multiplex PCR, while the TCRdb copy is restricted to in-frame clones and leaves out a portion. The V and J calls and clone size come from that table; D and trimming were worked out from the DNA. Altogether roughly 63,000 clones are present, 90% being singletons, with the ten largest covering approximately 1.3%.

The chain joins TRBV28 to TRBJ2-6; D ambiguous. The sequenced sample consisted of peripheral blood. The clonotype originates from a man in his 60s with acute or convalescent COVID-19. CDR3: CASSPFPSGANVLTF. The CDR3 region has the DNA TGTGCCAGCAGTCCCTTTCCCTCTGGGGCCAACGTCCTGACTTTC.